A selection of T cell receptor beta chains follows, all from one sample in a study of blood T cell repertoires in COVID-19. The repertoire was sequenced with immunoSEQ multiplex PCR; TCRdb's copy has only in-frame clones and lacks some. The sample consists of 85,000 to 100,000 clones, roughly 75% of them appearing once. The sample was peripheral blood. The origin of the receptors is a man aged 45-65 years who had recovered from COVID-19. Both conserved end residues are part of each CDR3.

length | J | V | CDR3
14 | TRBJ1-2 | TRBV27 | CASSLQGAGYGYTF
13 | TRBJ2-1 | TRBV11-2 | CASSFTQNNEQFF
18 | TRBJ2-7 | TRBV1 | CTSSQDQGDWGCSYEQYF
12 | TRBJ1-5 | TRBV11-2 | CASSPYNQPQHF
17 | TRBJ2-1 | TRBV5-1 | CASSRLGVLTGGNEQFF
13 | TRBJ2-1 | TRBV6-2/TRBV6-3 | CASSYPGLNEQFF
14 | TRBJ2-7 | TRBV5-1 | CASSLGDSGYEQYF
16 | TRBJ2-7 | TRBV11-3 | CASSLDPTSGSSEQYF
14 | TRBJ2-3 | TRBV7-9 | CASSLAFFTDTQYF
13 | TRBJ1-1 | TRBV9 | CASSAQINTEAFF
16 | TRBJ1-3 | TRBV9 | CASSGRDTYSGNTIYF
17 | TRBJ2-3 | TRBV24-1 | CATSDPGLAGVGDTQYF
13 | TRBJ2-1 | TRBV19 | CASSPQTGYEQFF
15 | TRBJ2-7 | TRBV30 | CAWSVGGTSLGEQYF
16 | TRBJ2-2 | TRBV12-5 | CASGPDRPRGTGELFF
15 | TRBJ1-1 | TRBV7-9 | CASSTHKQGSTEAFF
15 | TRBJ1-1 | TRBV6-1 | CASSEEGQGNTEAFF
11 | TRBJ2-5 | TRBV20-1 | CSARAPPSEYF